The 19 T cell receptor beta chains given below trace back to one sample, sequenced in a study of blood T cell repertoires in COVID-19. Method: immunoSEQ multiplex PCR; TCRdb's copy keeps in-frame clones and lacks some. The sample consists of 110,000 or so clones, approximately 91% of them appearing once. Material: peripheral blood. These TCRs come from a woman between 65 and 79 years old who had recovered from COVID-19.

The chain links TRBV24-1 to TRBJ2-5; 11 positions match TRBD2. The CDR3 loop spans 17 amino acids. Germline loops: CDR1 KGHDR, CDR2 SFDVKD. With V trimmed by 3 bases and J by 1 base, 6 bases remained unmatched. The CDR3: CATSDVPGLAAQETQYF. CDR3 coding DNA: TGTGCCACCAGTGATGTTCCGGGACTAGCGGCCCAAGAGACCCAGTACTTC.

The chain links TRBV3-1 (or the pseudogene TRBV3-2) to TRBJ2-7; 16 bases fit TRBD2. The CDR3 totals 18 residues. CDR1 is LGHDT, CDR2 YNNKEL, per germline (reference sequence). Losses at the gene ends were 6 bases for V and 1 base for J; bases not matched to a gene: 9. Here the CDR3 reads CASRGLAGGALFSYEQYF. For the CDR3, the DNA is TGTGCCAGCAGGGGACTAGCGGGAGGGGCCCTTTTTTCCTACGAGCAGTACTTC.

To note about this clone: The junction departs from the called germline gene at one end, perhaps through a read error. The chain combines TRBV15 with TRBJ2-7; D possibly corresponds to TRBD1 (5 bases). Germline V gene sequence: CDR1 LNHNV, CDR2 YYDKDF (reference sequence). The CDR3 covers 14 residues. CDR3 region: CATSRDRVWTTTKF. The CDR3 coding sequence is TGTGCCACCAGCAGAGATAGGGTTTGGACAACTACCAAGTTC.

The J gene is TRBJ2-3, the V gene TRBV9, with 9 positions matching TRBD2. V lost 0 bases to trimming and J lost 4 bases; unmatched junction nucleotides: 6. Germline lookup yields CDR1 SGDLS and CDR2 YYNGEE. This CDR3 contains 16 residues. CDR3 coding DNA: TGTGCCAGCAGCGTAGACAGCGGGAGGCCCGCAGATACGCAGTATTTT. Its protein is CASSVDSGRPADTQYF.

The CDR3 DNA reads as TGTGCCAGCAGCCGGGACTTGGCGAACACCGGGGAGCTGTTTTTT. Protein product: CASSRDLANTGELFF. The rearrangement joins TRBV5-4 to TRBJ2-2; a possible D gene is TRBD2 (6 bases). The CDR3 totals 15 residues. V was clipped by 4 bases and J by 0 bases, with 10 bases between them. CDR1 and CDR2 from the germline V gene are SGHNT and YYREEE (reference sequence).

The chain recombines TRBV7-9 with TRBJ2-7; 7 nucleotides align to TRBD1. The CDR3 has 13 amino acids. V was clipped by 7 bases and J by 0 bases; unmatched bases: 3. Germline loops: CDR1 SEHNR, CDR2 FQNEAQ (reference sequence). The CDR3 DNA reads TGTGCCAGCACCCGGACAGGCTCCTACGAGCAGTACTTC. Its protein is CASTRTGSYEQYF.

CDR3 amino acids: CASQGRSTDTQYF. The CDR3, as DNA: TGTGCCAGTCAAGGGAGGAGCACAGATACGCAGTATTTT. This chain uses TRBV28 with TRBJ2-3; D is possibly TRBD2 (6 bases). This CDR3 is 13 amino acids long. Germline CDR1 and CDR2: MDHEN and SYDVKM. V lost 9 bases to trimming and J lost 0 bases, with 10 bases between them. The entire variable domain, with the rest obtained from reference TRBV28 and TRBJ2-3, is as follows: DVKVTQSSRYLVKRTGEKVFLECVQDMDHENMFWYRQDPGLGLRLIYFSYDVKMKEKGDIPEGYSVSREKKERFSLILESASTNQTSMYLCASQGRSTDTQYFGPGTRLTVL.

This clone has more than one count but fewer than ten. The genes are TRBV12-3 or TRBV12-4 and TRBJ2-1; D is ambiguous. The germline V and J ends were trimmed by 5 bases and 3 bases, with 2 bases remaining between them. The CDR3 consists of 11 residues. The CDR3 spells CASSLYNEQFF. The CDR3 nucleotides are TGTGCCAGCAGTCTCTACAATGAGCAGTTCTTC.

The sample holds one count of this clone. V is TRBV10-3 and J is TRBJ1-1; perhaps TRBD1 as D (6 bases). The ends were cut back, 6 bases at V and 0 bases at J, with 8 bases in the middle. Germline assignment: CDR1 ENHRY and CDR2 SYGVKD. The length of the CDR3 is 13 residues. CDR3 residues: CAIRRQVNTEAFF. The CDR3 DNA sequence: TGTGCCATCAGGAGACAGGTGAACACTGAAGCTTTCTTT.

J is TRBJ2-2 and V is TRBV18; 9 nucleotides line up with TRBD1. The V gene end was trimmed by 2 bases and the J gene end by 2 bases; junction bases not matched to a gene: 3. The CDR3 length is 16 residues. Germline lookup yields CDR1 KGHSH and CDR2 LQKENI. Written as DNA, the CDR3 is TGTGCCAGCTCACCATGGGGACAGGGTAACACCGGGGAGCTGTTTTTT. Its protein is CASSPWGQGNTGELFF.

The CDR3 coding sequence is TGTGCCAGCAGCATTATGGCTGGCATGCCTGAAGCTTTCTTT. The encoded protein is CASSIMAGMPEAFF. The rearrangement links TRBV5-6 to TRBJ1-1; D gene unclear. The CDR3 has 14 amino acids. V lost 4 bases, J lost 6 bases, and 16 bases lay in between. The germline CDR1 and CDR2 sequences are SGHDT and YYEEEE.

The V call is TRBV10-3, the J call TRBJ1-1; D might be TRBD1 (5 bases). The CDR3 spans 13 residues. The germline V gene has CDR1 ENHRY and CDR2 SYGVKD. Trimming stripped 6 bases from V and 0 bases from J, with 8 bases between. The CDR3 DNA follows: TGTGCCATCAGACGACAGATGAACACTGAAGCTTTCTTT. It specifies CAIRRQMNTEAFF.

Here the CDR3 reads CASRATGLGNTEAFF. CDR3 DNA: TGTGCCAGCAGGGCCACAGGGTTGGGGAACACTGAAGCTTTCTTT. The chain couples TRBV13 to TRBJ1-1, with TRBD1 as a possible D gene (6 bases). The V end was cut by 6 bases, the J end by 1 base, with 15 bases between. The CDR3 is made up of 15 amino acids. Per germline, CDR1 PRHDT and CDR2 FYEKMQ (reference sequence).

This CDR3 reads CASSLAGQRSYEQYF. The CDR3 coding sequence is TGTGCCAGCAGCTTAGCGGGGCAACGCTCCTACGAGCAGTACTTC. The chain carries TRBV7-6 and TRBJ2-7, with D tentatively TRBD1 (5 bases). Per germline, CDR1 SGHVS and CDR2 FNYEAQ. This CDR3 spans 15 amino acids. V shed 0 bases and J shed 0 bases, with 9 bases lying between them.

The chain has TRBV11-1 and TRBJ1-5; TRBD1 matches at 9 bases. Germline CDR1 and CDR2: SGHAT and FQDESV (reference sequence). The CDR3 is made up of 15 amino acids. V lost 1 base and J lost 8; bases outside the gene matches: 6. In nucleotides, the CDR3 is TGTGCCAGCAGCTTAGGACAGGGGGGCGGTGAGCCCCAGCATTTT. Its protein is CASSLGQGGGEPQHF.

This rearrangement joins TRBV6-5 to TRBJ2-7; 13 bases line up with TRBD2. The CDR3 spans 13 residues. V dropped 6 bases and J dropped 12; count of bases not matched to a gene: 8. Per the germline V gene, CDR1 is MNHEY and CDR2 is SVGAGI. CDR3 region: CASSTLAGGPPYF. CDR3 DNA sequence: TGTGCCAGCAGCACACTAGCGGGGGGGCCTCCGTACTTC.

This chain joins TRBV6-5 and TRBJ2-7, with D possibly being TRBD1 (7 bases). Germline-derived CDR1 and CDR2 are MNHEY and SVGAGI. This CDR3 has 14 amino acids. Deletions cut 5 bases from V and 3 bases from J, with 14 bases between. CDR3 region: CASSPRQGGYEQYF. The CDR3 region has the DNA TGTGCCAGCAGTCCTCGACAGGGAGGCTACGAGCAGTACTTC.

The chain joins TRBV9 to TRBJ2-1, with a weak D call TRBD2 (5 bases). CDR3 length: 13 amino acids. V dropped 3 bases and J dropped 7 bases, with 11 bases sitting between them. The germline V gene encodes CDR1 SGDLS and CDR2 YYNGEE. Written as DNA, the CDR3 is TGTGCCAGCAGCGATAGCCCGGGAAATGAGCAGTTCTTC. It translates to CASSDSPGNEQFF.

The chain has TRBV28 and TRBJ2-7; no definite D call. Per the germline V gene, CDR1 is MDHEN and CDR2 is SYDVKM. This CDR3 contains 13 residues. Trimming shortened V by 3 bases and J by 0 bases, and 6 bases separated the two germline ends. CDR3 bases: TGTGCCAGCAGTTTCGGTGTCTCCTACGAGCAGTACTTC. Translating gives CASSFGVSYEQYF.